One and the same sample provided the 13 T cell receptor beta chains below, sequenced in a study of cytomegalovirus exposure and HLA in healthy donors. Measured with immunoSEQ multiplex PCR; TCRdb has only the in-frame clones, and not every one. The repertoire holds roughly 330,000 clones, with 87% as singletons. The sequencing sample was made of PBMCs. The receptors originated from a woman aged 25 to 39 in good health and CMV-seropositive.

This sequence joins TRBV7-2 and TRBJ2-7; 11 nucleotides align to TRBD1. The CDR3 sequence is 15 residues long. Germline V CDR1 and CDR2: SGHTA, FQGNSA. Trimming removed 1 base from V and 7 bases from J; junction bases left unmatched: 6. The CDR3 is CASSLGAGTGGEQYF. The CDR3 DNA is TGTGCCAGCAGCTTAGGAGCCGGGACAGGGGGGGAGCAGTACTTC.

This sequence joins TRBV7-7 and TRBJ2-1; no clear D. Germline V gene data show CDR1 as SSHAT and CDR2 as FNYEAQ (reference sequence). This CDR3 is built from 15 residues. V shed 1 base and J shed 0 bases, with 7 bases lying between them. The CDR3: CASSLDGSSYNEQFF. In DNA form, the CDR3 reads TGTGCCAGCAGCTTAGACGGAAGCTCCTACAATGAGCAGTTCTTC.

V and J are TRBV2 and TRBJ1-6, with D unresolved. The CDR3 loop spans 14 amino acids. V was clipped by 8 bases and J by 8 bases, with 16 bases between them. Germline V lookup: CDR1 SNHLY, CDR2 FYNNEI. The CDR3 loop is CASLLEGFYSPLHF. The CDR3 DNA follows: TGTGCCAGCCTCTTAGAAGGTTTTTATTCACCCCTCCACTTT.

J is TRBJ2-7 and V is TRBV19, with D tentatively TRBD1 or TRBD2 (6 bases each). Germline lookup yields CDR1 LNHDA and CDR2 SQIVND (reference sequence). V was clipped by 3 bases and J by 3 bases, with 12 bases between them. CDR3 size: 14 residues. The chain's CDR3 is CASSMGGSNYEQYF. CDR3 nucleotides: TGTGCCAGTAGTATGGGGGGCAGCAACTACGAGCAGTACTTC.

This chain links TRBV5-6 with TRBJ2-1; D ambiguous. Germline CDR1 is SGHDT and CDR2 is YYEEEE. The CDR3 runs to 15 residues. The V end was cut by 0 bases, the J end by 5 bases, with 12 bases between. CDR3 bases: TGTGCCAGCAGCTTGGTTTCCTATACTAACAATGAGCAGTTCTTC. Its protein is CASSLVSYTNNEQFF.

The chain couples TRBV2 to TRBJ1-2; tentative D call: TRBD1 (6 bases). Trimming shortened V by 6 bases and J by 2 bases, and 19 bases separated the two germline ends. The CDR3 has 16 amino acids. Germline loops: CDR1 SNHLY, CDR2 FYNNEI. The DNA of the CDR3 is TGTGCCAGCAGCCTTGTTCCGGGACACAAAAACTATGGCTACACCTTC. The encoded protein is CASSLVPGHKNYGYTF.

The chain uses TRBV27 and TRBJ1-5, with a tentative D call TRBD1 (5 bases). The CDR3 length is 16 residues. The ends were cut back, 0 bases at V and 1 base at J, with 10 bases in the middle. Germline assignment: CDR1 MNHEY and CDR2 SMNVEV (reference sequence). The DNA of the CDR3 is TGTGCCAGCAGTTTATCGGCTGGGGCCAGCAATCAGCCCCAGCATTTT. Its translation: CASSLSAGASNQPQHF.

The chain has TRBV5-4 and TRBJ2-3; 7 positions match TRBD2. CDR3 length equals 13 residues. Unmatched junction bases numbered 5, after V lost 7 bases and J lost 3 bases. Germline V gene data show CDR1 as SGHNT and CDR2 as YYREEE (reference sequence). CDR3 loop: CASFGRETDTQYF. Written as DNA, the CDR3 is TGTGCCAGCTTTGGGCGGGAGACAGATACGCAGTATTTT.

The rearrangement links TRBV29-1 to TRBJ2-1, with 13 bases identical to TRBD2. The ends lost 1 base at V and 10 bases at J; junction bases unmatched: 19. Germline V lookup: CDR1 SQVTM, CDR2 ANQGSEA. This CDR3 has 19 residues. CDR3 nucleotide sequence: TGCAGCGTTGAAGCCCCGGGACTAGCGGGATGGGCTGGGGTTCTGGAGCAGTTCTTC. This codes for CSVEAPGLAGWAGVLEQFF.

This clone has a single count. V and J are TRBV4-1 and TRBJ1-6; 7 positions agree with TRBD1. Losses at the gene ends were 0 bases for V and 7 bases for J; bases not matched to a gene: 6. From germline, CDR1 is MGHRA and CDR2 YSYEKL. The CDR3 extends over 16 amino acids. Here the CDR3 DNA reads TGCGCCAGCAGCCAAGATTCAAACAGGGGCAATTCACCCCTCCACTTT. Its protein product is CASSQDSNRGNSPLHF.

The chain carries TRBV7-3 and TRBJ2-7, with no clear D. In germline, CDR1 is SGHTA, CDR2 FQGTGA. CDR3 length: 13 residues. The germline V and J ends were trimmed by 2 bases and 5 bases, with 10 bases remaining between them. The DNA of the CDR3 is TGTGCCAGCAGCTTATATCTTCGGGACGAGCAGTACTTC. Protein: CASSLYLRDEQYF.

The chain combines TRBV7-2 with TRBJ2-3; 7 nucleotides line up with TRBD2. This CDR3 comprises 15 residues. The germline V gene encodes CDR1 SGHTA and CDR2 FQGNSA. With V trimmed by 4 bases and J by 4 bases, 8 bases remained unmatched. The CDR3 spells CASSSQRGGPDTQYF. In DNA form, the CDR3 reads TGTGCCAGCAGCTCCCAGCGGGGAGGGCCAGATACGCAGTATTTT.

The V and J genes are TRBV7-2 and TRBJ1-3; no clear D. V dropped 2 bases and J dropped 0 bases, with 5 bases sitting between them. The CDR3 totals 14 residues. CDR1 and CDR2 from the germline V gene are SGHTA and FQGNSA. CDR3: CASSLLSSGNTIYF. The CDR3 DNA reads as TGTGCCAGCAGCTTATTAAGCTCTGGAAACACCATATATTTT.